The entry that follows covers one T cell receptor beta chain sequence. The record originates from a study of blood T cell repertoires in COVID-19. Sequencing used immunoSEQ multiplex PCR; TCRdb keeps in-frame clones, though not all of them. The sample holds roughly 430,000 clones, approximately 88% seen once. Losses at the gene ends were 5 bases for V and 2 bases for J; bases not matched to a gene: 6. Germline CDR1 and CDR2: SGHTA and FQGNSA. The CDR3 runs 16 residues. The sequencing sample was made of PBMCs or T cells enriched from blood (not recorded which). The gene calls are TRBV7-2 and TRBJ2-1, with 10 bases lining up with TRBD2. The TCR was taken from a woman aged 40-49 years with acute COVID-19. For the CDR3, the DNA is TGTGCCAGCAGCCTCACTAGCGGGGATCCCTACAATGAGCAGTTCTTC. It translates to CASSLTSGDPYNEQFF.